The clone carrying this TCR beta chain has a single count. The record originates from a study of shared clonotypes between healthy human individuals. The CDR3 covers 15 residues. Trimming shortened V by 0 bases and J by 5 bases, and 14 bases separated the two germline ends. The data were produced by immunoSEQ multiplex PCR, yet TCRdb's version contains in-frame clones alone and is incomplete. The table has about a million clones, approximately 70% seen once. This clonotype was sampled from a man younger than 35 in good health. J is TRBJ1-2 and V is TRBV5-3, with D possibly being TRBD1 (6 bases). TRBV5-3 is placed among ORFs of uncertain function. The specimen sequenced was memory CD4+ T cells sorted from blood. This sample's subset: CD45RA-negative fraction. The CDR3 loop reads CARSLDPGVMYGYTF. CDR3 DNA: TGTGCCAGAAGCTTGGATCCAGGGGTCATGTATGGCTACACCTTC.